The next 8 T cell receptor beta chains were all read from a single sample in a study of cytomegalovirus exposure and HLA in healthy donors. The PCR contained 60 Vbeta and 13 Jbeta primers. Repertoires were generated with immunoSEQ multiplex PCR, while TCRdb's copy carries only in-frame clones and drops some. The sample contains approximately 160,000 clones, around 79% of which appear only once. What was sequenced was PBMCs. The receptors derive from a male donor in good health and CMV-seropositive.

CDR3 residues: CAWSVFRGLQQYF. CDR3 nucleotide sequence: TGTGCCTGGAGTGTCTTTAGGGGTCTTCAGCAGTACTTC. This chain links TRBV30 with TRBJ2-7; weak D call: TRBD1 (5 bases). Looked up from germline, CDR1 is GTSNPN and CDR2 is SVGIG (reference sequence). This CDR3 is built from 13 residues. Trimming removed 0 bases from V and 8 bases from J, with 14 bases in between.

The chain couples TRBV5-4 to TRBJ1-2; 7 bases are shared with TRBD1. Germline trimming cut 4 bases from V and 8 bases from J; bases unmatched to any gene: 5. This CDR3 contains 12 residues. Germline CDR1 is SGHNT and CDR2 is YYREEE (reference sequence). The CDR3 sequence is CASSQDRQGYTF. In DNA form, the CDR3 reads TGTGCCAGCAGCCAGGACAGGCAGGGCTACACCTTC.

This clone has a single count. Within the sample, other DNA sequences also encode this same CDR3. The chain is built from TRBV6-6 and TRBJ2-1; TRBD1 is a possible D gene (6 bases). V was clipped by 3 bases and J by 7 bases, with 16 bases between them. Germline V gene sequence: CDR1 MNHNY, CDR2 SVGAGI (reference sequence). This CDR3 is 15 amino acids long. The CDR3 sequence is CASSYLTGPRNEQFF. The CDR3 bases are TGTGCCAGCAGTTATTTGACAGGTCCTAGGAATGAGCAGTTCTTC.

V and J are TRBV6-6 and TRBJ2-1; 14 bases are shared with TRBD2. The germline V gene encodes CDR1 MNHNY and CDR2 SVGAGI (reference sequence). CDR3 length: 15 residues. Losses at the gene ends were 7 bases for V and 5 bases for J; bases not matched to a gene: 4. The DNA for the CDR3 is TGTGCCAGCAATGAGGGACTAGCGGGGGACAATGAGCAGTTCTTC. It yields the protein CASNEGLAGDNEQFF.

The rearrangement joins TRBV12-5 to TRBJ2-6, with D possibly matching TRBD1 (6 bases). The germline V gene has CDR1 LGHNT and CDR2 FRNRAP. CDR3 length: 20 residues. V was clipped by 0 bases and J by 0 bases, with 18 bases between them. The CDR3 spells CASGLVLWDTLSSGANVLTF. In DNA, the CDR3 is TGTGCTAGTGGTTTGGTCCTGTGGGACACCCTATCCTCTGGGGCCAACGTCCTGACTTTC.

This clone occurred a few times. This sequence joins TRBV18 and TRBJ2-7; D might be TRBD2 (5 bases). V was trimmed by 3 bases and J by 7 bases, leaving 10 bases between them. Looked up from germline, CDR1 is KGHSH and CDR2 is LQKENI. The CDR3 has 12 amino acids. CDR3 nucleotide sequence: TGTGCCAGCTCACCGAGCGGAGGTGAGCAGTACTTC. Translated: CASSPSGGEQYF.

The chain recombines TRBV4-3 with TRBJ2-2, with a possible D match to TRBD2 (7 bases). The CDR3 is 16 amino acids. V was pared by 1 base and J by 2 bases, with 11 bases between. Germline V gene lookup returns CDR1 LGHNA and CDR2 YSLEER. In nucleotides, the CDR3 is TGCGCCAGCAGCCAAGGGGGGGGCTTCAACACCGGGGAGCTGTTTTTT. Protein: CASSQGGGFNTGELFF.

This clone was seen a handful of times. The chain employs TRBV2 and TRBJ2-7; 7 bases match TRBD1. The germline V gene has CDR1 SNHLY and CDR2 FYNNEI. The CDR3 contains 15 residues. Trimming removed 5 bases from V and 3 bases from J; junction bases left unmatched: 10. The CDR3 sequence is CASSLRDRSNYEQYF. The DNA of the CDR3 is TGTGCCAGCAGTCTCCGGGACAGATCGAACTACGAGCAGTACTTC.